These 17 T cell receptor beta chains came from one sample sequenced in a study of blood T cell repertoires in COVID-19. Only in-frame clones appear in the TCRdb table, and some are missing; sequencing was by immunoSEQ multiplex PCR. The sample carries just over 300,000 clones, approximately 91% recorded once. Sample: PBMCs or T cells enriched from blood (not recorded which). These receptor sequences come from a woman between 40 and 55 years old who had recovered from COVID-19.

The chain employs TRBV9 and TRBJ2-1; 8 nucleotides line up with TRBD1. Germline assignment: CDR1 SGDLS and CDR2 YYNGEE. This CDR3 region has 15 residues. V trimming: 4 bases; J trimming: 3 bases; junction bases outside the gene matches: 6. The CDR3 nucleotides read TGTGCCAGCAGCATGACAGGGGAATACTACAATGAGCAGTTCTTC. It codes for CASSMTGEYYNEQFF.

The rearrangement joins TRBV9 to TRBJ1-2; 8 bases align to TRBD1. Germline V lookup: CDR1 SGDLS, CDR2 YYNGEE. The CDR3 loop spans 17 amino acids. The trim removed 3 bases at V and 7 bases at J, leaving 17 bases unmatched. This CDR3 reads CASSALGVWTGLGGYTF. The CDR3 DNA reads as TGTGCCAGCAGCGCCTTAGGCGTGTGGACAGGGCTAGGTGGCTACACCTTC. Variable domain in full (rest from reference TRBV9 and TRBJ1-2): DSGVTQTPKHLITATGQRVTLRCSPRSGDLSVYWYQQSLDQGLQFLIQYYNGEERAKGNILERFSAQQFPDLHSELNLSSLELGDSALYFCASSALGVWTGLGGYTFGSGTRLTVV.

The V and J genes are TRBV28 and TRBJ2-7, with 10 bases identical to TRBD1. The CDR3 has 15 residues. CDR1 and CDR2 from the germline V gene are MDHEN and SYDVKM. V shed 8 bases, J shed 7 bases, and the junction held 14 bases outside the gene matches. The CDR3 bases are TGTGCCAGCTATCGCTCTGGGACAGGGGACCTGGAGCAGTACTTC. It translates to CASYRSGTGDLEQYF.

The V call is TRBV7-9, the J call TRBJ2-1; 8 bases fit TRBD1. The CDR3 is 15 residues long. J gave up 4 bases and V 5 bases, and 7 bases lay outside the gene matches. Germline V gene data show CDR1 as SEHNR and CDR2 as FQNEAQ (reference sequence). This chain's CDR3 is CASSGQGGGYNEQFF. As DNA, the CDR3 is TGTGCCAGCAGCGGACAGGGTGGGGGTTACAATGAGCAGTTCTTC.

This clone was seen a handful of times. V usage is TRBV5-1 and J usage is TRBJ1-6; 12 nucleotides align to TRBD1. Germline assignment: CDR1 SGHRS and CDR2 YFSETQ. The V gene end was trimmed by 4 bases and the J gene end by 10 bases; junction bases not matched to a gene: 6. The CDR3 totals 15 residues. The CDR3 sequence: CASSTGQGASSPLHF. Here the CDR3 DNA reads TGCGCCAGCAGCACGGGACAGGGGGCTTCGTCACCCCTCCACTTT.

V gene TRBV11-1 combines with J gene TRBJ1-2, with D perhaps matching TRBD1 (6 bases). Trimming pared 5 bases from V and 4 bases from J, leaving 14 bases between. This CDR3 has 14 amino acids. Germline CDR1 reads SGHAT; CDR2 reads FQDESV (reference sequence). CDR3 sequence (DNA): TGTGCCAGCAGCGTTGGACAGATCAGCTATGGCTACACCTTC. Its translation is CASSVGQISYGYTF.

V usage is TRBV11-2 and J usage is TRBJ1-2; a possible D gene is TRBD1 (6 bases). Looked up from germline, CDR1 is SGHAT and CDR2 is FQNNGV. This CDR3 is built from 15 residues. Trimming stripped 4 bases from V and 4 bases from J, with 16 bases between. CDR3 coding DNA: TGTGCCAGCAGCTCTACGGGTGGGGGCCCCTATGGCTACACCTTC. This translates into CASSSTGGGPYGYTF.

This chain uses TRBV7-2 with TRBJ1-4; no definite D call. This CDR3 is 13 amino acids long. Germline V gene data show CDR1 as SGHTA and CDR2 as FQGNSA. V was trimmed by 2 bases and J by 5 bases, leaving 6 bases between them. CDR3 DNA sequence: TGTGCCAGCAGCTTATTCAGGAATGAAAAACTGTTTTTT. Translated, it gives CASSLFRNEKLFF.

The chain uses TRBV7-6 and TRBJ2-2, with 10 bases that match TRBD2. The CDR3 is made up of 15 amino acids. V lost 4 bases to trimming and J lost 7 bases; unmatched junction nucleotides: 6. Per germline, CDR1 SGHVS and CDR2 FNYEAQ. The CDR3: CASSSAGGQGGELFF. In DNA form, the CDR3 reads TGTGCCAGCAGCTCAGCGGGGGGGCAAGGCGGGGAGCTGTTTTTT.

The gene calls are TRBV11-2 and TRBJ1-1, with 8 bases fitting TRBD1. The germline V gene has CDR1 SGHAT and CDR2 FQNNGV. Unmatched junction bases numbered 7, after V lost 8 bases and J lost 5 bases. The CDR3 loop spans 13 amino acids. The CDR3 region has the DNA TGTGCCAGCGATACAGGGGGATATACTGAAGCTTTCTTT. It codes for CASDTGGYTEAFF.

CDR3: CASSFDSGLGSDTQYF. CDR3 DNA: TGTGCCAGCAGCTTCGATAGCGGGTTAGGGTCAGATACGCAGTATTTT. V and J are TRBV7-2 and TRBJ2-3; TRBD2 aligns across 7 bases. Germline V lookup: CDR1 SGHTA, CDR2 FQGNSA. The CDR3 extends over 16 amino acids. Unmatched junction bases numbered 10, after V lost 3 bases and J lost 4 bases. Based on the CDR3 plus reference TRBV7-2 and TRBJ2-3, the full variable domain is GAGVSQSPSNKVTEKGKDVELRCDPISGHTALYWYRQSLGQGLEFLIYFQGNSAPDKSGLPSDRFSAERTGGSVSTLTIQRTQQEDSAVYLCASSFDSGLGSDTQYFGPGTRLTVL.

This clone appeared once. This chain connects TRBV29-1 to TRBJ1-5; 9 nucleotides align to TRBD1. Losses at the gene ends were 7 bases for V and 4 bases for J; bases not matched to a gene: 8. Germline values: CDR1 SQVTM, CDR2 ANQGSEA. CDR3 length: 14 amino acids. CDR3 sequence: CSATTGTGNQPQHF. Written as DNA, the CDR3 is TGCAGCGCTACGACCGGGACAGGGAATCAGCCCCAGCATTTT.

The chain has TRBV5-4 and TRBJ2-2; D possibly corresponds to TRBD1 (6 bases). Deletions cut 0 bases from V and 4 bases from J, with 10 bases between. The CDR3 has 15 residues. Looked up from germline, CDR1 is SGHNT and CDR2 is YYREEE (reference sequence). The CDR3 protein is CASSLAAGATGELFF. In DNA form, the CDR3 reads TGTGCCAGCAGCTTGGCCGCAGGGGCCACCGGGGAGCTGTTTTTT.

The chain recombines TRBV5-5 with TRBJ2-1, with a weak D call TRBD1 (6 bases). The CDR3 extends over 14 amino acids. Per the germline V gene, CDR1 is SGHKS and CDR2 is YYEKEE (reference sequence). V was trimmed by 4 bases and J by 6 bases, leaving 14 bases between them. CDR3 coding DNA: TGTGCCAGCAGCATCCCGACGGACAGCAATGAGCAGTTCTTC. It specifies CASSIPTDSNEQFF.

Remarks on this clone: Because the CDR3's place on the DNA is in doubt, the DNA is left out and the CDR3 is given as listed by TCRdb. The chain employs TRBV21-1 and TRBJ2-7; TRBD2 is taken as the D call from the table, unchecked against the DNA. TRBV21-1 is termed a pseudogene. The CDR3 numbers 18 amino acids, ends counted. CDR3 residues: CASSIWGAGTRETYEQYF.

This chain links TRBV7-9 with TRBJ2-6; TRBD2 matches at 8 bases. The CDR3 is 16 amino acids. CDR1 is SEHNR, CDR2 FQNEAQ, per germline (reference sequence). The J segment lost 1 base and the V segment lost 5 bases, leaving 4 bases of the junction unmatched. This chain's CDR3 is CASSTGGVSGANVLTF. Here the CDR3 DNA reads TGTGCCAGCAGCACGGGAGGGGTATCTGGGGCCAACGTCCTGACTTTC.

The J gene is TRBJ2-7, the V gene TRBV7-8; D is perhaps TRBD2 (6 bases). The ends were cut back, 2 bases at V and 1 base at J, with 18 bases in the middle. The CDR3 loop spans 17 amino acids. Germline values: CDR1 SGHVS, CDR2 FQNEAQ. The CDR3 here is CASSLPRVGTGSYEQYF. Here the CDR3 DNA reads TGTGCCAGCAGCTTACCGCGCGTGGGGACTGGATCCTACGAGCAGTACTTC.